The clone carrying this T cell receptor (beta chain) was detected only a few times. What it binds is not known. The entry originates in a study of blood T cells in healthy people across ages. About the research overall: Template-switching capture recovered about one barcoded beta molecule per two T cells.

This CDR3 region has 16 residues. V lost 6 bases and J lost 0, with 19 bases in between. Germline V lookup: CDR1 DFQATT, CDR2 SNEGSKA (reference sequence). Whole-study findings and limits: Older individuals had lower TCR beta diversity per million T cells (the decline was roughly linear).

Primers used in a second PCR of roughly 7 to 11 cycles were a sample-barcoded 5' primer and a J-beta primer mix. In TCRdb, the 5' RACE reads were re-called with MiXCR into one record per CDR3 protein. This table holds over 950,000 distinct CDR3 sequences, roughly 50% found once. The sequenced sample was blood. The TCR comes from a woman aged 55-69 years in good health. The J gene is TRBJ2-3, the V gene TRBV20-1; TRBD2 is a possible D gene (5 bases). The DNA of the CDR3 is TGCAGTGCCCCTCGGGCTAGCATCTCGAGCACAGATACGCAGTATTTT. This sequence encodes CSAPRASISSTDTQYF.